This TCR beta chain is drawn from a study of human T cells and chemical hapten exposure (dated by TCRdb to the early 2020s). Some background on the complete study: Libraries were pooled for sequencing, and per-sample TCR yields varied mainly because of small differences in library volumes within the pool. For every blood RNA sample, sequencing covered both the TCR alpha and TCR beta chains. This study followed changes in the peripheral blood TCR repertoire in vivo during primary and secondary sensitization of alopecia patients to the hapten diphenylcyclopropenone (DPC).

Paper-wide results and their limitations: DPC sensitization did not change how many TCRs were above 1 in 1000 frequency, and no evidence was found of alterations in global repertoire structure. After repeated subsampling, changes were observed in the strength of the expansion versus patch-test correlation and in the threshold at which the correlation became significant.

Total RNA was extracted from unfractionated whole blood collected in Tempus Blood RNA tubes. Four or five healthy volunteers acted as controls for TCR sequencing and had blood drawn at day 0, 2 weeks and 6 weeks. Preparation of the library involved 5' RACE. Sequencer: Illumina MiSeq. During library preparation, unique molecular identifiers were attached to individual cDNA molecules so that TCRs could be counted in a quantitative, reproducible way. The authors' analysis ran thus. A median of about 87,000 TCRs per sample was observed, with a range of 23,224 to 690,600. The Decombinator software suite was used to annotate V, J and CDR3 in the TCR reads. To make PS versus PT1 abundance plots, every sample was subsampled to the same number of TCRs (28,000). Expanded TCRs were defined as absent before sensitization and observed at least eight times at the 2-week time point. The public sequencing data were trimmed at Q25 with fastp and processed into clonotypes with MiXCR by TCRdb, which kept only in-frame beta chains. CDR3 protein duplicates are merged, each entry listing the most common genes and DNA. The V and J calls were not made by the authors but by TCRdb's processing. Recorded for this sample are approximately 110,000 distinct CDR3 sequences; roughly 19% of them occurred a single time. The biggest ten clones account for about 3% of the sample.

CDR1 and CDR2, per the germline V gene (reference sequence), are DFQATT and SNEGSKA. Trimming leaves V shorter by 4 bases and J shorter by 4 bases, with the junction holding 9 bases beyond the gene matches. From the cysteine up to the phenylalanine, the CDR3 has a length of 14 residues. The kept DNA is CDR3 alone, 42 bases in frame from the first base. This clonotype was detected only a few times. Its antigen is still unknown. One base away there is no much larger clone; base qualities are not given. The chain links TRBV20-1 with TRBJ1-1, and 7 junctional nucleotides match TRBD1. This receptor was identified in a human donor in good health. The nucleotide sequence reads TGCAGTGCTACTAAGGCCGACAGGGTCACTGAAGCTTTCTTT. It encodes CSATKADRVTEAFF.